A selection of T cell receptor beta chains follows, all from one sample in a study of blood T cell repertoires in COVID-19. Measured with immunoSEQ multiplex PCR; TCRdb has only the in-frame clones, and not every one. The data show 100,000 to 150,000 clones, with around three quarters seen just once and 30% to 45% held by the top ten. Sequencing was carried out using peripheral blood. These TCRs come from a man aged 35 to 55 with active or convalescent COVID-19. The CDR3 runs from the conserved cysteine through the conserved F or W. Fields, in order: D gene, V gene, J gene, clone size, CDR3 protein. A D gene is named only where the DNA matches it firmly. Clone size is stated in some rows and not others, as once, few, many or a class when expanded.

-	TRBV5-1	TRBJ1-3	few	CASSPDSVSGNTIYF
-	TRBV5-1	TRBJ2-3	-	CASREGSSTDTQYF
TRBD2	TRBV4-1	TRBJ2-7	few	CASSQDTETSSLQYF
-	TRBV5-1	TRBJ1-1	few	CASSLEGAPDTEAFF
-	TRBV28	TRBJ1-2	-	CASSSSRGNYGYTF
-	TRBV10-3	TRBJ2-1	once	CAIGTMSYNEQFF
-	TRBV2	TRBJ2-5	-	CASRGGMEETQYF
TRBD1	TRBV24-1	TRBJ2-1	-	CATSGGQDNNEQFF
-	TRBV28	TRBJ1-5	-	CASSSGVQPQHF
TRBD1	TRBV5-4	TRBJ1-3	-	CASSLGQGDGNTIYF
TRBD1	TRBV30	TRBJ1-6	-	CAWRTGGPLHF
-	TRBV9	TRBJ1-2	-	CASSEGHPNYGYTF
TRBD2	TRBV6-2/TRBV6-3	TRBJ2-1	few	CASSRLAGGPNEQFF
-	TRBV9	TRBJ1-6	-	CASSVGSGGSNSPLHF
-	TRBV19	TRBJ1-2	-	CASSISSTGFSGYTF
TRBD1	TRBV28	TRBJ2-4	-	CASTRQGAKNIQYF
-	TRBV5-4	TRBJ1-4	medium-sized	CASLDAGANEKLFF
-	TRBV12-3/TRBV12-4	TRBJ1-4	-	CASSFRRGEKLFF
TRBD1	TRBV28	TRBJ2-3	once	CASRRDRGHSTDTQYF
-	TRBV21-1	TRBJ2-2	-	CASSTGTGGDDTGELFF
TRBD1	TRBV28	TRBJ1-3	-	CASSPLGQTIGNTIYF
-	TRBV19	TRBJ2-3	-	CASSIALYEVTQYF
-	TRBV4-2	TRBJ1-2	few	CASSQEGEGGTLPGDGYTF
-	TRBV4-3	TRBJ2-1	-	CASSPHGLSYNEQFF
-	TRBV25-1	TRBJ1-4	-	CASSVAVSEKLFF
TRBD1	TRBV18	TRBJ1-1	few	CASSLQGANTEAFF
-	TRBV10-1	TRBJ2-7	-	CASSESRAGEQYF
-	TRBV6-5	TRBJ1-1	-	CASSWGGGTEAFF
-	TRBV2	TRBJ2-2	-	CASGRKTGELFF
-	TRBV19	TRBJ2-7	-	CATSPPSGEQYF
-	TRBV7-2	TRBJ1-5	few	CASSLMYGQPQHF
TRBD2	TRBV2	TRBJ2-1	-	CASSDPRGGIIFF
-	TRBV5-1	TRBJ2-7	-	CASSSGLTVTYEQYF
TRBD1	TRBV7-2	TRBJ2-7	-	CASTQGGQGSDEQYF
-	TRBV10-2	TRBJ2-5	-	CASSDRFEETQYF
TRBD2	TRBV7-9	TRBJ2-3	-	CASSREVGQADTQYF
TRBD1	TRBV10-2	TRBJ1-2	-	CASSMTGSGGYTF
-	TRBV28	TRBJ2-7	once	CASSLLSKGLAYEQYF
-	TRBV3-1/TRBV3-2	TRBJ2-6	-	CASSQDRAGANVLTF
-	TRBV7-9	TRBJ1-4	-	CASNRANEKLFF
-	TRBV30	TRBJ2-2	-	CAWTRGPGLTGELFF
-	TRBV7-8	TRBJ2-1	-	CASSLGGQGPYNEQFF
-	TRBV5-4	TRBJ2-1	-	CASSSPRGSYNEQFF
-	TRBV14	TRBJ1-3	-	CASSPRTAGNTIYF
TRBD1	TRBV6-5	TRBJ1-2	-	CASSPGQLYGYTF
-	TRBV30	TRBJ1-1	once	CAWSVQSRDEAFF
TRBD1	TRBV6-1	TRBJ1-2	-	CASSEHRDRGGYTF
-	TRBV7-9	TRBJ1-2	-	CASSLQGYGYTF
-	TRBV12-5	TRBJ1-4	-	CASGLGISGEKLFF
TRBD1	TRBV6-5	TRBJ1-2	-	CASSYSPRGYHTF
-	TRBV11-2	TRBJ2-4	-	CASSLGQAGKNIQYF
-	TRBV6-5	TRBJ1-1	-	CASSYSEMGTEAFF